Presented here are 8 T cell receptor beta chains from one specimen sequenced in a study of T-cell reconstitution after alpha-beta-depleted transplantation in children. Unique molecular identifiers were incorporated when the TCRbeta library was constructed. TCRdb re-derived calls from the PCR reads in MiXCR, one entry per CDR3 protein. This sample has 200,000 to 250,000 distinct CDR3 sequences, with 6.5% to 10% found just once. The sample here was PBMCs, mostly from graft donor cells, taken 180 days after TCRalphabeta/CD19-depleted stem cell transplant. All receptors derive from a male patient younger than 18 who had a stem cell transplant for acute lymphoblastic leukemia, so the T cells may come from the graft donor.

This clonotype was observed many times. The rearrangement links TRBV5-4 to TRBJ2-5, with a tentative D call TRBD1 (5 bases). Trimming shortened V by 4 bases and J by 4 bases, and 11 bases separated the two germline ends. The germline V gene has CDR1 SGHNT and CDR2 YYREEE (reference sequence). The CDR3 totals 13 residues. The CDR3 sequence is CASSLKGAETQYF. For the CDR3, the DNA is TGTGCCAGCAGCCTTAAAGGGGCAGAGACCCAGTACTTC.

This clonotype was counted at least ten times. The chain employs TRBV20-1 and TRBJ2-5; D not resolved. The CDR3 is 12 residues long. In germline, CDR1 is DFQATT, CDR2 SNEGSKA (reference sequence). Trimming removed 4 bases at V and 2 bases at J, with 8 bases between. The CDR3 coding sequence is TGCAGTGCTACCGGATGGCAAGAGACCCAGTACTTC. Translated, it gives CSATGWQETQYF.

At least ten counts were recorded for this clonotype. This chain uses TRBV12-3 or TRBV12-4 with TRBJ1-3, with a weak D call TRBD1 (6 bases). Trimming cost V 5 bases and J 1 base, with 12 bases left between them. The CDR3 is 15 residues long. The DNA for the CDR3 is TGTGCCAGCAGTCCAGGGGACCTGTCTGGAAACACCATATATTTT. Protein sequence: CASSPGDLSGNTIYF.

This clonotype was seen repeatedly, ten times or more. This chain links TRBV6-5 with TRBJ2-4; D may correspond to TRBD1 or TRBD2 (6 bases each). The V gene lost 0 bases and the J gene lost 7 bases, with 16 bases spanning the gap. The CDR3 sequence is 16 residues long. CDR1 is MNHEY, CDR2 SVGAGI, per germline. The CDR3 DNA is TGTGCCAGCAGTTACTCGTCGGGGGCCCTCCGGAACATTCAGTACTTC. It encodes CASSYSSGALRNIQYF.

At least ten counts were recorded for this clonotype. The V call is TRBV20-1, the J call TRBJ2-6, with unresolved D. Between the trimmed V and J ends, which lost 0 bases and 4 bases, there was a span of 4 bases. The germline CDR1 and CDR2 sequences are DFQATT and SNEGSKA (reference sequence). The CDR3 is 13 residues long. The CDR3 region is CSARERGANVLTF. CDR3 DNA: TGCAGTGCTAGAGAACGAGGGGCCAACGTCCTGACTTTC.

To note about this clonotype: A much larger clonotype is one base distant, so this may be a read error. J is TRBJ2-7 and V is TRBV13; 8 bases map to TRBD2. The CDR3 covers 14 residues. Germline V CDR1 and CDR2: PRHDT, FYEKMQ (reference sequence). CDR3 nucleotides: TGTGCCAGCAGCTTCTCGTCTAGCGGGTACGAGCGGTACTTC. Its translation: CASSFSSSGYERYF. Supplemented by reference TRBV13 and TRBJ2-7, the full variable domain reads AAGVIQSPRHLIKEKRETATLKCYPIPRHDTVYWYQQGPGQDPQFLISFYEKMQSDKGSIPDRFSAQQFSDYHSELNMSSLELGDSALYFCASSFSSSGYERYFGPGTRLTVT.

This clonotype was detected ten times or more. The rearrangement uses TRBV5-6 and TRBJ2-2; unclear D gene. CDR3 length: 17 residues. Germline-derived CDR1 and CDR2 are SGHDT and YYEEEE. V was trimmed by 0 bases and J by 1 base, leaving 13 bases between them. The CDR3: CASSLDPGQLNTGELFF. CDR3 sequence (DNA): TGTGCCAGCAGCTTGGATCCCGGGCAGTTGAACACCGGGGAGCTGTTTTTT.

This clonotype came up many times. This rearrangement joins TRBV29-1 to TRBJ2-7, with D tentatively TRBD1 (6 bases). This CDR3 has 13 amino acids. Trimming cost V 6 bases and J 2 bases, with 14 bases left between them. CDR1 is SQVTM, CDR2 ANQGSEA, per germline. The CDR3 nucleotides are TGCAGCGTCACACTCAGGGGACCCTACGAGCAGTACTTC. It is translated as CSVTLRGPYEQYF.